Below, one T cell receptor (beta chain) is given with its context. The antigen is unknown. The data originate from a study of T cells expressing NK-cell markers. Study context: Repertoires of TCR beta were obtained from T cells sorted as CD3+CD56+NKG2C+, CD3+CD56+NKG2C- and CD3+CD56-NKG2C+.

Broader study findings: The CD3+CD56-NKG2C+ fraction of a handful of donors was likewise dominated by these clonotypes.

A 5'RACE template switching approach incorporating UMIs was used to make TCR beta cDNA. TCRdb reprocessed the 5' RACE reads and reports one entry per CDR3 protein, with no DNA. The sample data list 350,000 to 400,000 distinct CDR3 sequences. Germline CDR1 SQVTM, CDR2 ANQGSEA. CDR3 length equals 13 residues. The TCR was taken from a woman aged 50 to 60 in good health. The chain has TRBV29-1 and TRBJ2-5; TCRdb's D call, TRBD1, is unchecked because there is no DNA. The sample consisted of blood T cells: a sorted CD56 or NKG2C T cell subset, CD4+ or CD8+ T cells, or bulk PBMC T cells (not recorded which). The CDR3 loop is CSVEGGRGETQYF.